The present T cell receptor (beta chain) was sequenced within a study of glioma-infiltrating T cells after dendritic cell vaccination. The table came from immunoSEQ multiplex PCR; TCRdb's copy has only in-frame clones and leaves some out. This table holds tens of thousands of clones, roughly 84% found once. The CDR3 is made up of 13 amino acids. In germline, CDR1 is LNHNV, CDR2 YYDKDF (reference sequence). The time point: after dendritic cell vaccination, including at tumor progression/relapse. Patients had residual fresh-frozen tumor tissue and more than two years of survival data. Concerning this clone: An end of the junction differs from the germline gene, which may be a read error. Different DNA sequences within this sample yield the same CDR3.

The V and J genes are TRBV15 and TRBJ1-1; possible D gene TRBD1, 5 bases. The TCR comes from a human donor with glioblastoma. This material consisted of blood, taken after dendritic cell vaccination. The CDR3 coding sequence is TGCGCCACCAGCAGAGATGGCGCCCGGGGGGCTTTCTTT. It encodes CATSRDGARGAFF.